The clone carrying this T cell receptor beta chain showed up just once. Its cognate antigen is unknown. This sample is drawn from a study of persistence of HIV-infected CD4 T cells. The wider study: Multiple blood draws of up to about 180 mL, except a couple of donors with single leukapheresis.

Sequencing used immunoSEQ version 4 in survey mode. Each sample used up to 1 ug genomic DNA diluted to around 10 ng/uL. The method was immunoSEQ multiplex PCR; TCRdb's version includes in-frame clones alone and lacks a portion of them. The data contain 40,000 to 45,000 clones, more than 85% of them singletons. Cells were stimulated nonspecifically with anti-CD3/anti-CD28 magnetic beads. Responding CD4+ T cells were sorted by upregulation of both CD40 ligand and CD69. Anti-CD28/CD49d costimulation, CD40-blocking antibody and enfuvirtide were given to CD8-depleted PBMCs for under 20 hours. Germline assignment: CDR1 MNHEY and CDR2 SMNVEV (reference sequence). Between the trimmed V and J ends, which lost 3 bases and 0 bases, there was a span of 6 bases. The CDR3 covers 15 residues.

This TCR came from an adult man with HIV who was CMV-seropositive. This chain connects TRBV27 to TRBJ1-6; no clear D gene. Here the sequenced sample was CD4+ T cells sorted from PBMCs after roughly 18-hour stimulation, taken from a patient who received antiretroviral therapy. The CDR3 nucleotides are TGTGCCAGCAGTTTCGAGGACTCCTATAATTCACCCCTCCACTTT. Its protein is CASSFEDSYNSPLHF.